The entry below gives a single T cell receptor (beta chain) sequence along with its context. Antigen unknown. This record belongs to a study of early T cells in non-severe SARS-CoV-2 infection. As for the study in general: Unpaired chains resulted from sequencing bulk RNA of unsorted whole blood.

Findings and caveats of the study: The matching step, a VDJdb search, favored anti-spike CD8 responses and missed private and CD4 specificities.

Germline CDR1 reads LNHDA; CDR2 reads SQIVND (reference sequence). The CDR3 length is 16 residues. The V end was cut by 4 bases, the J end by 5 bases, with 18 bases between. The TCR library protocol attached unique molecular identifiers to the individual cDNA molecules. TCRdb re-called the 5' RACE reads through MiXCR, storing one row per CDR3 protein. The data contain 25,000 to 35,000 distinct CDR3 sequences, around 5.8% of them seen just once; the ten biggest clones take up less than 6.5%. Sequencing was carried out using whole blood. The rearrangement uses TRBV19 and TRBJ2-1, with D perhaps TRBD2 (6 bases). This TCR came from an adult who was a healthcare worker with PCR-confirmed SARS-CoV-2 infection or an uninfected control (not recorded which). CDR3 nucleotides: TGTGCCAGTAGTACCCGGCCTAGCGTTACCCACAATGAGCAGTTCTTC. Protein product: CASSTRPSVTHNEQFF. The entire variable domain, with the rest obtained from reference TRBV19 and TRBJ2-1, is as follows: DGGITQSPKYLFRKEGQNVTLSCEQNLNHDAMYWYRQDPGQGLRLIYYSQIVNDFQKGDIAEGYSVSREKKESFPLTVTSAQKNPTAFYLCASSTRPSVTHNEQFFGPGTRLTVL.